These 4 T cell receptor beta chains originate from one sample sequenced in a study of cytomegalovirus exposure and HLA in healthy donors. Produced via immunoSEQ multiplex PCR; TCRdb's table is partial and in-frame only. There are roughly 150,000 clones in the sample; 85% to 90% occur only once, and more than 2.5% lies in the top ten. The sequenced material came from PBMCs. These receptors were taken from a woman aged 18-29 years in good health and CMV-seropositive.

The gene calls are TRBV7-7 and TRBJ1-1; the D gene is possibly TRBD1 (5 bases). The CDR3 has 12 amino acids. Between the trimmed V and J ends, which lost 5 bases and 7 bases, there was a span of 11 bases. Per the germline V gene, CDR1 is SSHAT and CDR2 is FNYEAQ (reference sequence). CDR3 in DNA: TGTGCCAGCAGCCCGCGGGACCTTGAAGCTTTCTTT. Protein sequence: CASSPRDLEAFF.

This clone occurred once. The chain has TRBV7-9 and TRBJ2-3; TRBD2 aligns across 12 bases. V dropped 1 base and J dropped 3; count of bases not matched to a gene: 2. This CDR3 is built from 16 residues. The V gene's germline CDR1 is SEHNR and CDR2 FQNEAQ (reference sequence). The CDR3 region has the DNA TGTGCCAGCAGCTTAGGAGGACTAGCGGGAACAGATACGCAGTATTTT. Translated: CASSLGGLAGTDTQYF.

This clone has a handful of counts. The genes are TRBV2 and TRBJ2-7; D might be TRBD2 (5 bases). V lost 1 base and J 0 bases, leaving 13 bases between the germline ends. This CDR3 contains 16 residues. The germline gives CDR1 SNHLY, CDR2 FYNNEI. CDR3 sequence: CASSEGGRGPSYEQYF. Written as DNA, the CDR3 is TGTGCCAGCAGTGAAGGCGGCCGAGGGCCCTCCTACGAGCAGTACTTC. The full variable domain, with the rest looked up from reference TRBV2 and TRBJ2-7, is EPEVTQTPSHQVTQMGQEVILRCVPISNHLYFYWYRQILGQKVEFLVSFYNNEISEKSEIFDDQFSVERPDGSNFTLKIRSTKLEDSAMYFCASSEGGRGPSYEQYFGPGTRLTVT.

The chain links TRBV28 to TRBJ2-7, with D possibly matching TRBD2 (6 bases). Trimming shortened V by 6 bases and J by 2 bases, and 11 bases separated the two germline ends. Germline V CDR1 and CDR2: MDHEN, SYDVKM. The CDR3 consists of 13 residues. DNA for the CDR3: TGTGCCAGCAGAGATGGACTAACCTACGAGCAGTACTTC. This sequence encodes CASRDGLTYEQYF.